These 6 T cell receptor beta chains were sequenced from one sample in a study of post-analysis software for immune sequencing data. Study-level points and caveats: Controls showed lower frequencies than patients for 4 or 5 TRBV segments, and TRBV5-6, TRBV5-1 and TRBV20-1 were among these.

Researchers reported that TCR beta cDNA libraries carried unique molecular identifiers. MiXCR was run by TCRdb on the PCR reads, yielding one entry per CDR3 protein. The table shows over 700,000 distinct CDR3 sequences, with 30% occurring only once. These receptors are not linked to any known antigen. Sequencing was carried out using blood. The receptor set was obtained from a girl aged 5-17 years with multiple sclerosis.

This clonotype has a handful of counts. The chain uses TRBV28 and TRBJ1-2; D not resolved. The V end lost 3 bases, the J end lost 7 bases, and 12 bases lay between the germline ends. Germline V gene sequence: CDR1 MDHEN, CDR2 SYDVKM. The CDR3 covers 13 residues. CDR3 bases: TGTGCCAGCAGTTTTTTCCCTCGTCTTGGCTACACCTTC. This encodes CASSFFPRLGYTF.

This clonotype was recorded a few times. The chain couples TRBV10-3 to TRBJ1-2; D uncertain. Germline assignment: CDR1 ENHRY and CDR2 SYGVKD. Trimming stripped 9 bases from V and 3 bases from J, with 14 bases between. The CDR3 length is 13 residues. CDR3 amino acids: CAIFDDGHYGYTF. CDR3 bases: TGTGCCATTTTTGATGACGGACACTATGGCTACACCTTC.

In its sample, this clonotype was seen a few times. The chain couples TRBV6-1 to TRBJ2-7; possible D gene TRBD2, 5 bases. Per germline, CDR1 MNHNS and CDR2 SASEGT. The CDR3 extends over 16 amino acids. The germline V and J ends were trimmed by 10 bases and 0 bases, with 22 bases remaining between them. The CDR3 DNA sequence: TGTGCCATCTTAGCAACGACGGGAAGAGCCTCCTACGAGCAGTACTTC. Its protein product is CAILATTGRASYEQYF.

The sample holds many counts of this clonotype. For the CDR3, the DNA is TGTGCCAGCATTTCGCGGGCGGGAGATTGGTACGAGCAGTACTTC. This encodes CASISRAGDWYEQYF. The genes are TRBV28 and TRBJ2-7, with 7 positions matching TRBD2. This CDR3 spans 15 amino acids. Germline V lookup: CDR1 MDHEN, CDR2 SYDVKM. J lost 4 bases, V lost 7 bases, and 13 bases had no gene match. The whole variable domain, filled in from reference TRBV28 and TRBJ2-7, reads DVKVTQSSRYLVKRTGEKVFLECVQDMDHENMFWYRQDPGLGLRLIYFSYDVKMKEKGDIPEGYSVSREKKERFSLILESASTNQTSMYLCASISRAGDWYEQYFGPGTRLTVT.

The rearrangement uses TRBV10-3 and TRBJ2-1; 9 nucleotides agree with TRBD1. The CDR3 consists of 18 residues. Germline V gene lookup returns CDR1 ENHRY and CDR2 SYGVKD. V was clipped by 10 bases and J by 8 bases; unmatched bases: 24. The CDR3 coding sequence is TGTGCCACCAGGGACAGGGCGATTCATCAACAAGGAGGGTATGAGCAGTTCTTC. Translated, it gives CATRDRAIHQQGGYEQFF.

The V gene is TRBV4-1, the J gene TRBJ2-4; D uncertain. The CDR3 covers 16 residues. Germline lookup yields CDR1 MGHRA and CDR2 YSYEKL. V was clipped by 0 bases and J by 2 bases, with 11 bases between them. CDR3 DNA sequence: TGCGCCAGCAGCCAAGATTTATCGGTTACCAAAAACATTCAGTACTTC. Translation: CASSQDLSVTKNIQYF.